One sample yielded the 6 T cell receptor beta chains listed below, sequenced in a study of PD-L1 blockade in urothelial cancer. Sequenced by immunoSEQ multiplex PCR; TCRdb stores in-frame clones only, minus some. The sample includes tens of thousands of clones, about 86% of them seen just once. Indicated time point: pretreatment peripheral blood. Sample: PBMCs, taken around atezolizumab (anti-PD-L1) treatment. These receptor sequences come from a man in his 60s with urothelial cancer.

The rearrangement joins TRBV18 to TRBJ1-2; TRBD1 is a possible D gene (5 bases). This CDR3 has 15 residues. The germline V gene has CDR1 KGHSH and CDR2 LQKENI. V was cut by 5 bases and J by 1 base, with 14 bases left in between. CDR3 DNA: TGTGCCAGCTCATTTCAGGAGGGGTTTAACTATGGCTACACCTTC. This codes for CASSFQEGFNYGYTF.

This clone was detected only a few times. This chain links TRBV19 with TRBJ1-1; no reliable D call. V lost 9 bases and J 4 bases, leaving 18 bases between the germline ends. This CDR3 contains 14 residues. CDR1 is LNHDA and CDR2 is SQIVND in the germline V gene (reference sequence). CDR3: CASHLHSGLTEAFF. CDR3 bases: TGTGCCAGCCACCTTCACTCAGGACTCACTGAAGCTTTCTTT.

V and J are TRBV5-1 and TRBJ1-2; possible D gene TRBD1, 6 bases. The CDR3 is made up of 15 amino acids. Germline assignment: CDR1 SGHRS and CDR2 YFSETQ. Deletions cut 0 bases from V and 4 bases from J, with 13 bases between. CDR3 sequence (DNA): TGCGCCAGCAGCTTGGACTCACAAGGGGGCTATGGCTACACCTTC. Protein: CASSLDSQGGYGYTF.

The V call is TRBV29-1, the J call TRBJ2-3; 10 bases line up with TRBD1. This CDR3 spans 13 amino acids. In germline, CDR1 is SQVTM, CDR2 ANQGSEA. With 7 bases clipped from V and 5 bases from J, the junction kept 6 bases outside the gene matches. CDR3: CSGWDRGGDTQYF. CDR3 coding DNA: TGCAGCGGATGGGACAGGGGAGGAGATACGCAGTATTTT.

J is TRBJ1-1 and V is TRBV2; D gene uncertain. This CDR3 is built from 13 residues. With 6 bases removed from V and 2 bases from J, the gap between germline ends came to 10 bases. The germline CDR1 and CDR2 sequences are SNHLY and FYNNEI. The CDR3 nucleotides are TGTGCCAGCAGAGTACAGCCTAACACTGAAGCTTTCTTT. Protein product: CASRVQPNTEAFF.

The chain employs TRBV27 and TRBJ2-3; D remains unclear. This CDR3 has 10 residues. The ends were cut back, 9 bases at V and 6 bases at J, with 7 bases in the middle. CDR1 and CDR2 (germline): MNHEY, SMNVEV (reference sequence). This CDR3 reads CARVVDTQYF. CDR3 DNA sequence: TGTGCCAGGGTAGTGGATACGCAGTATTTT.